This entry lists 26 T cell receptor beta chains sequenced from one sample in a study of blood T cells in healthy people across ages. Primed by a sample-barcoded 5' primer and a J-beta primer mix, a second PCR proceeded for about 6 to 11 cycles. One entry per CDR3 protein results from TCRdb running MiXCR on the 5' RACE reads. The sample carries about 1.7 million distinct CDR3 sequences, roughly 28% recorded once. The sequencing input was blood. The origin of the receptors is a woman aged 25 to 45 in good health.

This rearrangement joins TRBV14 to TRBJ2-3; 8 bases agree with TRBD2. This CDR3 region has 13 residues. Germline CDR1 SGHDN, CDR2 FVKESK. The CDR3 spells CVRGGPIADTQYF. The CDR3 region has the DNA TGTGTACGCGGGGGGCCAATCGCAGATACGCAGTATTTT.

The J gene is TRBJ1-1, the V gene TRBV6-6, with a weak D call TRBD1 (5 bases). Per the germline V gene, CDR1 is MNHNY and CDR2 is SVGAGI (reference sequence). The V gene lost 11 bases and the J gene lost 4 bases, with 17 bases spanning the gap. The CDR3 has 13 residues. In DNA, the CDR3 is TGTGCCGCGCAAACAGGTTTAGGCACTGAAGCTTTCTTT. It encodes CAAQTGLGTEAFF.

The V call is TRBV29-1, the J call TRBJ2-1; TRBD2 matches at 10 bases. The CDR3 is 13 amino acids. Looked up from germline, CDR1 is SQVTM and CDR2 is ANQGSEA. V shed 4 bases, J shed 10 bases, and the junction held 7 bases outside the gene matches. CDR3 in DNA: TGCAGCGTTGCGGGGCTAGCGGGAGACGAGCAGTTCTTC. Encoded protein: CSVAGLAGDEQFF.

This clonotype was counted only a few times. This rearrangement joins TRBV20-1 to TRBJ1-2; D is unresolved. Germline CDR1 and CDR2: DFQATT and SNEGSKA (reference sequence). The germline V and J ends were trimmed by 0 bases and 4 bases, with 12 bases remaining between them. The length of the CDR3 is 14 residues. The CDR3 spells CSARDDHTTYGYTF. CDR3 DNA: TGCAGTGCTAGAGATGACCACACTACCTATGGCTACACCTTC.

This rearrangement joins TRBV6-2 or TRBV6-3 to TRBJ2-3, with D maybe TRBD2 (5 bases). Between the trimmed V and J ends, which lost 2 bases and 6 bases, there was a span of 24 bases. This CDR3 region has 18 residues. Per the germline V gene, CDR1 is MNHEY and CDR2 is SVGEGT. Written as DNA, the CDR3 is TGTGCCAGCAGTTACGTGAGCCTCCCGCGCGGGTGGTTCGATACGCAGTATTTT. This sequence encodes CASSYVSLPRGWFDTQYF.

This clonotype was seen a few times. CDR3 in amino acids: CASTGLAGEETQYF. The DNA for the CDR3 is TGCGCCAGCACGGGACTAGCGGGGGAAGAGACCCAGTACTTC. The chain has TRBV5-1 and TRBJ2-5; 14 positions match TRBD2. The junction had 1 base not matched to a gene; V was cut back by 6 bases and J by 3 bases. Germline V gene sequence: CDR1 SGHRS, CDR2 YFSETQ. The CDR3 spans 14 residues.

The V gene is TRBV7-9, the J gene TRBJ2-3; D ambiguous. Per the germline V gene, CDR1 is SEHNR and CDR2 is FQNEAQ (reference sequence). The CDR3 contains 13 residues. With 11 bases removed from V and 2 bases from J, the gap between germline ends came to 14 bases. The CDR3 region is CAGWIGDTDTQYF. The CDR3, as DNA: TGTGCCGGCTGGATTGGGGACACAGATACGCAGTATTTT. The entire variable domain, with the rest obtained from reference TRBV7-9 and TRBJ2-3, is as follows: DTGVSQNPRHKITKRGQNVTFRCDPISEHNRLYWYRQTLGQGPEFLTYFQNEAQLEKSRLLSDRFSAERPKGSFSTLEIQRTEQGDSAMYLCAGWIGDTDTQYFGPGTRLTVL.

This chain connects TRBV28 to TRBJ2-3, with TRBD2 matching 8 bases. J was trimmed by 5 bases and V by 3 bases; bases with no gene match: 7. The CDR3 has 15 residues. The germline gives CDR1 MDHEN, CDR2 SYDVKM. This CDR3 reads CASSFSGTREDTQYF. CDR3 bases: TGTGCCAGCAGTTTCTCCGGGACTAGGGAAGATACGCAGTATTTT.

Turning to this clonotype: This likely comes from a read error, as the CDR3 has no conserved phenylalanine or tryptophan at its end. The chain recombines TRBV27 with TRBJ2-7; maybe TRBD2 (5 bases). The V end lost 5 bases, the J end lost 2 bases, and 10 bases lay between the germline ends. CDR3 length equals 13 residues. Germline assignment: CDR1 MNHEY and CDR2 SMNVEV (reference sequence). In DNA form, the CDR3 reads TGTGCCAGCAGTCTCCTCGGGGCCTACGAGCAGTACTGC. Its protein is CASSLLGAYEQYC.

The CDR3, as DNA: TGTGCCAGCAGTGGCTGGACAGTCTCCTACAATGAGCAGTTCTTC. As protein: CASSGWTVSYNEQFF. This sequence joins TRBV6-4 and TRBJ2-1; tentative D call: TRBD1 (6 bases). V lost 4 bases to trimming and J lost 0 bases, with 10 bases between them. Germline values: CDR1 MRHNA, CDR2 SNTAGT. The CDR3 length is 15 residues.

This clonotype has more than one count but fewer than ten. J is TRBJ1-4 and V is TRBV6-6; D not resolved. V was pared by 0 bases and J by 2 bases, with 7 bases between. The V gene's germline CDR1 is MNHNY and CDR2 SVGAGI (reference sequence). CDR3 length equals 15 residues. In nucleotides, the CDR3 is TGTGCCAGCAGTTACTCGGCGGCCACTAATGAAAAACTGTTTTTT. Translation: CASSYSAATNEKLFF.

In its sample, this clonotype was seen many times. This chain links TRBV20-1 with TRBJ2-5; D may be TRBD2 (5 bases). With 7 bases removed from V and 2 bases from J, the gap between germline ends came to 8 bases. CDR3 length: 11 residues. Germline CDR1 reads DFQATT; CDR2 reads SNEGSKA (reference sequence). The CDR3 sequence: CSVAGQETQYF. The CDR3 DNA follows: TGCAGTGTGGCGGGTCAAGAGACCCAGTACTTC.

The rearrangement uses TRBV9 and TRBJ2-2; 7 nucleotides line up with TRBD2. This CDR3 contains 17 residues. The V and J ends lost 4 bases and 0 bases, in that order; junction bases with no gene match: 9. Germline CDR1 is SGDLS and CDR2 is YYNGEE. This chain's CDR3 is CASSTPRAGANTGELFF. CDR3 in DNA: TGTGCCAGCAGCACCCCACGGGCGGGGGCGAACACCGGGGAGCTGTTTTTT.

This clonotype has only a few counts. For the CDR3, the DNA is TGTGCCACCAGTGACTCGGCGGGGCTCACAGATACGCAGTATTTT. Its translation is CATSDSAGLTDTQYF. The chain couples TRBV24-1 to TRBJ2-3; D is possibly TRBD2 (6 bases). The CDR3 has 15 residues. Trimming left V 4 bases short and J 2 bases short, with 12 bases between. Germline V CDR1 and CDR2: KGHDR, SFDVKD.

This clonotype came up many times. This chain connects TRBV5-1 to TRBJ2-1; D perhaps matches TRBD2 (5 bases). Germline CDR1 and CDR2: SGHRS and YFSETQ. This CDR3 has 12 amino acids. The V end lost 0 bases, the J end lost 14 bases, and 12 bases lay between the germline ends. The CDR3 DNA is TGCGCCAGCAGCTTGGCCGGTGTGGAGGAGTTCTTC. It codes for CASSLAGVEEFF.

A note on this clonotype: One end of the junction fails to match germline, which may point to a read error. The chain combines TRBV11-2 with TRBJ2-5, with a possible D match to TRBD2 (6 bases). The CDR3 consists of 13 residues. The germline V gene encodes CDR1 SGHAT and CDR2 FQNNGV. CDR3: CAGSLRGSGEQYF. CDR3 in DNA: TGTGCCGGCAGCTTACGCGGGTCGGGGGAGCAGTACTTC.

There are a few counts of this clonotype. The chain couples TRBV5-1 to TRBJ1-6; D gene ambiguous. Germline values: CDR1 SGHRS, CDR2 YFSETQ. The CDR3 covers 15 residues. The V end lost 0 bases, the J end lost 10 bases, and 14 bases lay between the germline ends. CDR3 residues: CASSLVDALRSPLHF. The CDR3 DNA reads TGCGCCAGCAGCTTGGTGGACGCCTTAAGGTCACCCCTCCACTTT. The full variable domain, completed using reference TRBV5-1 and TRBJ1-6, is KAGVTQTPRYLIKTRGQQVTLSCSPISGHRSVSWYQQTPGQGLQFLFEYFSETQRNKGNFPGRFSGRQFSNSRSEMNVSTLELGDSALYLCASSLVDALRSPLHFGNGTRLTVT.

V gene TRBV5-1 combines with J gene TRBJ2-7, with 9 bases aligning to TRBD1. The CDR3 length is 14 residues. V gave up 4 bases and J gave up 5 bases; unmatched junction bases: 7. CDR1 SGHRS and CDR2 YFSETQ come from the germline V gene. The CDR3 loop reads CASSGSGTGNEQYF. The CDR3 bases are TGCGCCAGCAGCGGATCCGGGACAGGGAACGAGCAGTACTTC. Drawing the rest from reference TRBV5-1 and TRBJ2-7, the complete variable domain is KAGVTQTPRYLIKTRGQQVTLSCSPISGHRSVSWYQQTPGQGLQFLFEYFSETQRNKGNFPGRFSGRQFSNSRSEMNVSTLELGDSALYLCASSGSGTGNEQYFGPGTRLTVT.

This chain uses TRBV10-3 with TRBJ1-1, with a tentative D call TRBD1 (6 bases). Germline V lookup: CDR1 ENHRY, CDR2 SYGVKD. V dropped 6 bases and J dropped 2 bases, with 13 bases sitting between them. The CDR3 is made up of 14 amino acids. The CDR3 reads CAISQLQGNTEAFF. CDR3 coding DNA: TGTGCCATCAGCCAACTACAGGGAAACACTGAAGCTTTCTTT.

This chain links TRBV4-3 with TRBJ2-2, with TRBD2 matching over 12 bases. The junction had 6 bases not matched to a gene; V was cut back by 1 base and J by 6 bases. The CDR3 consists of 17 residues. Germline CDR1 LGHNA, CDR2 YSLEER. CDR3 loop: CASSQGSTSGSSGELFF. The CDR3 DNA is TGCGCCAGCAGCCAAGGCTCGACTAGCGGGAGTTCCGGGGAGCTGTTTTTT.

The chain employs TRBV7-2 and TRBJ1-6; D is uncertain. Trimming pared 2 bases from V and 13 bases from J, leaving 12 bases between. The CDR3 has 13 amino acids. Germline-derived CDR1 and CDR2 are SGHTA and FQGNSA. The CDR3 is CASSLRGFPPLHF. For the CDR3, the DNA is TGTGCCAGCAGCTTACGGGGTTTTCCTCCCCTCCACTTT.

The chain uses TRBV7-9 and TRBJ2-5; 9 nucleotides agree with TRBD2. Germline values: CDR1 SEHNR, CDR2 FQNEAQ (reference sequence). J lost 2 bases, V lost 4 bases, and 8 bases had no gene match. This CDR3 comprises 16 residues. Here the CDR3 DNA reads TGTGCCAGCAGCTCTACGATTAGCGGGGGTCAAGAGACCCAGTACTTC. Encoded protein: CASSSTISGGQETQYF. The full variable domain, completed using reference TRBV7-9 and TRBJ2-5, is DTGVSQNPRHKITKRGQNVTFRCDPISEHNRLYWYRQTLGQGPEFLTYFQNEAQLEKSRLLSDRFSAERPKGSFSTLEIQRTEQGDSAMYLCASSSTISGGQETQYFGPGTRLLVL.

As regards this clonotype: A much more abundant neighbour one base away suggests this may be a read error. The chain is built from TRBV7-2 and TRBJ2-3; a weak D match, TRBD2 (6 bases). The germline V gene encodes CDR1 SGHTA and CDR2 FQGNSA. This CDR3 has 13 amino acids. CDR3 coding DNA: TGTGCCGGCAGCCCAGCCGGGGGATCATCGCAGTATTTT. Residues: CAGSPAGGSSQYF.

The rearrangement joins TRBV5-1 to TRBJ1-1; perhaps TRBD1 as D (6 bases). Germline CDR1 is SGHRS and CDR2 is YFSETQ. This CDR3 has 14 residues. The germline V and J ends were trimmed by 0 bases and 4 bases, with 10 bases remaining between them. The CDR3, as DNA: TGCGCCAGCAGCTTGGGACAGGTGGCCACTGAAGCTTTCTTT. It yields the protein CASSLGQVATEAFF.

V and J are TRBV6-6 and TRBJ1-2; D might be TRBD1 (6 bases). V shed 6 bases and J shed 4 bases, with 18 bases lying between them. CDR3 length: 15 residues. The V gene's germline CDR1 is MNHNY and CDR2 SVGAGI (reference sequence). The CDR3 here is CASSLSPGALYGYTF. CDR3 sequence (DNA): TGTGCCAGCAGCTTAAGCCCAGGGGCACTCTATGGCTACACCTTC.

V gene TRBV3-1 combines with J gene TRBJ1-4, with a possible D match to TRBD1 (6 bases). V gave up 5 bases and J gave up 5 bases, with 15 bases separating them. This CDR3 is 15 amino acids long. Germline V gene data show CDR1 as LGHDT and CDR2 as YNNKEL (reference sequence). The CDR3 sequence: CASSSLGGENEKLFF. CDR3 coding DNA: TGTGCCAGCAGCAGCCTCGGGGGCGAGAATGAAAAACTGTTTTTT.